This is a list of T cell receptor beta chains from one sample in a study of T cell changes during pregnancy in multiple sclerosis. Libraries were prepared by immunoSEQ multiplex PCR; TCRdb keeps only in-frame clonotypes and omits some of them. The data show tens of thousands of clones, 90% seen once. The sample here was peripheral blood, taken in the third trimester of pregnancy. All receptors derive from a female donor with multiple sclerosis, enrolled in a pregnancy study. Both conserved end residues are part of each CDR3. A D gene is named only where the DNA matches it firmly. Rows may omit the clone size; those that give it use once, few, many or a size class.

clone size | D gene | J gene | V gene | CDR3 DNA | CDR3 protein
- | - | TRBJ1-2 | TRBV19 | TGTGCCAGTAGTATTGGAGGGCAGATTGGGTATGGCTACACCTTC | CASSIGGQIGYGYTF
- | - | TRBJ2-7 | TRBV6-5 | TGTGCCAGCAGTTACGCGACACCCTTGACCGAGCAGTACTTC | CASSYATPLTEQYF
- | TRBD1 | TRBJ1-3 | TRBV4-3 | TGCGCCAGCAGCCTCCAGGGGGCATCTGGAAACACCATATATTTT | CASSLQGASGNTIYF
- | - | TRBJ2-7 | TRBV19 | TGTGCCAGTAGTATAGCGGGCGCGGGCTCCTACGAGCAGTACTTC | CASSIAGAGSYEQYF
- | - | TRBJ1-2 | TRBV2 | TGTGCCAGCCTACCCGCCGGGTACTATGGCTACACCTTC | CASLPAGYYGYTF
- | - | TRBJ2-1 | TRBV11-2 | TGTGCCAGCAGCGTTCATATGCCGGGAACGAGCTCCTACAATGAGCAGTTCTTC | CASSVHMPGTSSYNEQFF
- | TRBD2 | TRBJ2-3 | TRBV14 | TGTGCCAGCAGCCTTTGGACTAGCGGGATGAGAGATACGCAGTATTTT | CASSLWTSGMRDTQYF
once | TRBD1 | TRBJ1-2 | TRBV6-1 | TGTGCCAGCAGTGCCACCGAGACAGGGAACTATGGCTACACCTTC | CASSATETGNYGYTF
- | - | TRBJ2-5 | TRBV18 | TGTGCCAGCTCACCAGCCAGGGGGGACTCAGGGACCCAGTACTTC | CASSPARGDSGTQYF
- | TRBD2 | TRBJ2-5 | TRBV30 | TGTGCCTGGACACGAAGCGGGAGGGGAGGGATCCAAGAGACCCAGTACTTC | CAWTRSGRGGIQETQYF
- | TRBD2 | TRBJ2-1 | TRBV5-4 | TGTGCCAGCAGCCCCACGACTAGCGGGGGGCGTAGCTCCTACAATGAGCAGTTCTTC | CASSPTTSGGRSSYNEQFF
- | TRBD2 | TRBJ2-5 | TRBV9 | TGTGCCAGCAGCGTAGTTGGTAGCGGGGGTGAGACCCAGTACTTC | CASSVVGSGGETQYF
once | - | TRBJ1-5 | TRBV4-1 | TGCGCCAGCAGCCAAGAGGTGCGTCAGCCCCAGCATTTT | CASSQEVRQPQHF
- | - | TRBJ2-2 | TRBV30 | TGTGCCTGGAAGGGCGACAGCTACACCGGGGAGCTGTTTTTT | CAWKGDSYTGELFF
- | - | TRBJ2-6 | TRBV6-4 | TGTGCCAGCAGTGGAGGGTTAGTCTCCTCTGGGGCCAACGTCCTGACTTTC | CASSGGLVSSGANVLTF
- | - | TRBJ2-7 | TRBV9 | TGTGCCAGCAGCTCCCCTCTGGGAGGCGAGCAGTACTTC | CASSSPLGGEQYF
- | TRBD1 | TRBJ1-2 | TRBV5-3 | TGTGCCAGAGCGACGGGACAGCCTCTTACTGGCTATGGCTACACCTTC | CARATGQPLTGYGYTF
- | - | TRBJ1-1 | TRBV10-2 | TGCGCCAGCAGTGATTTGGGGGGGGCGCAGCTTGCTGAAGCTTTCTTT | CASSDLGGAQLAEAFF
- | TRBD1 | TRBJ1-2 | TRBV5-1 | TGCGCCAGCAGCTCACACTTACAGGGGTTGGACTATGGCTACACCTTC | CASSSHLQGLDYGYTF
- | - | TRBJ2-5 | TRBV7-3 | TGTGCCAGCAGCTTAAGGGGGGCTAGCGGCGAGACCCAGTACTTC | CASSLRGASGETQYF
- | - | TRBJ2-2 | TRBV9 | TGTGCCAGCAGCGGATGGGGCACGGACACCGGGGAGCTGTTTTTT | CASSGWGTDTGELFF
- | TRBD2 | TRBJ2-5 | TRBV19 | TGTGCCAGTAGTATCCTGACTAGCGGGGGAGAGACCCAGTACTTC | CASSILTSGGETQYF
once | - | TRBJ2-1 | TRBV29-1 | TGCAGCGTTAGCGGGTTCACCTACAATGAGCAGTTCTTC | CSVSGFTYNEQFF
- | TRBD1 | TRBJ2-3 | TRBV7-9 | TGTGCCAGCAGCTTACCCGGGACAGGGAGATCGGACACAGATACGCAGTATTTT | CASSLPGTGRSDTDTQYF